Ten or more counts support the clone carrying this T cell receptor beta chain. Its antigen is currently unknown. This record belongs to a study of regulatory T cells in long-lasting Graves disease. Regarding the study as a whole: Persistent disease showed a preference for TRBV28, TRBJ1-2 and TRBJ2-5.

The time point: persistent/refractory GD, antithyroid drugs over 5 years with positive TRAb. RNA isolated from PBMCs was used to make the TCR library. Blood from the periphery, about 9.2 milliliters in all, was drawn into EDTA tubes. Arm-PCR of CDR3 regions and iRepertoire HTBI primers were the basis on which TCR beta libraries were built. One entry per CDR3 protein, called by TCRdb with MiXCR from the multiplex PCR reads. The sample yields hundreds of thousands of distinct CDR3 sequences, less than 25% seen once. The CDR3 has 15 residues. V shed 5 bases, J shed 5 bases, and the junction held 7 bases outside the gene matches.

V usage is TRBV12-3 or TRBV12-4 and J usage is TRBJ1-5, with 9 bases aligning to TRBD1. The TCR originated in a female donor with Graves disease. The source material was peripheral blood mononuclear cells (PBMCs), sampled when the disease was refractory, from a patient treated with antithyroid drugs. CDR3 DNA sequence: TGTGCCAGCAGTACGAACAGGGGGCCCGATCAGCCCCAGCATTTT. Protein sequence: CASSTNRGPDQPQHF.